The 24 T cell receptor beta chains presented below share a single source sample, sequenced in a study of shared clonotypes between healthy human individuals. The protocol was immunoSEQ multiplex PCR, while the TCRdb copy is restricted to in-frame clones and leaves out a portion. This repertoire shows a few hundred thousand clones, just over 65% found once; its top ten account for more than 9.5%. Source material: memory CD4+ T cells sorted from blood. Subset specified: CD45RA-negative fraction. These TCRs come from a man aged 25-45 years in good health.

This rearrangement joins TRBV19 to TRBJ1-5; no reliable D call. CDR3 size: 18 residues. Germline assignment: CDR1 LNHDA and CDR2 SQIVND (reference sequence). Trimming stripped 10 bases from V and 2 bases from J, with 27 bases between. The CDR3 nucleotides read TGTGCCACTCACCCCGGACCGCCCGACTATTTGGGCAATCAGCCCCAGCATTTT. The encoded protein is CATHPGPPDYLGNQPQHF.

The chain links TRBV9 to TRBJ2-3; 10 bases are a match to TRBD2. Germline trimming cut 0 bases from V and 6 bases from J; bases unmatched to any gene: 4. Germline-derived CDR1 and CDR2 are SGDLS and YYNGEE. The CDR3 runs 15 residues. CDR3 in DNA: TGTGCCAGCAGCGTAGTTCTAGCGGGAGATGATACGCAGTATTTT. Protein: CASSVVLAGDDTQYF.

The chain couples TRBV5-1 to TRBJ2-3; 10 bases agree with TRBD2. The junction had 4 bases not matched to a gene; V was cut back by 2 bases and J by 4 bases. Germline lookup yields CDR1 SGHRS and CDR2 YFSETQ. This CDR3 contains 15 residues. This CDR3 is CASSLPSGSPDTQYF. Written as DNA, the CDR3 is TGCGCCAGCAGCTTACCTAGCGGGAGCCCAGATACGCAGTATTTT.

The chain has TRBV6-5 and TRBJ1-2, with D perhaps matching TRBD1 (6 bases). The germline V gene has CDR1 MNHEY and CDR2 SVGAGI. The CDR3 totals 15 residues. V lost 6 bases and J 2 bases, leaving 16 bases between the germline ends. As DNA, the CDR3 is TGTGCCAGCAGGCCAGGGGCCAATCTCAACTATGGCTACACCTTC. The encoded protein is CASRPGANLNYGYTF.

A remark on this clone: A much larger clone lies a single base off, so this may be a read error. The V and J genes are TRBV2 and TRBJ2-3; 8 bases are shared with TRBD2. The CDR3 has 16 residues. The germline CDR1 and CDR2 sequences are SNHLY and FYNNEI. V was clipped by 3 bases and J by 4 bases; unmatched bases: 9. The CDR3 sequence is CASSDLAGGGSDTQYF. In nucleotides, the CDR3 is TGTGCCAGCAGTGACCTGGCGGGAGGTGGGTCAGATACGCAGTATTTT.

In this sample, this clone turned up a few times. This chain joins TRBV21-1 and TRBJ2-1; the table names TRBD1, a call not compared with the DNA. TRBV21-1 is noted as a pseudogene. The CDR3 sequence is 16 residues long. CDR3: CASSKEQDRAYNEQFF. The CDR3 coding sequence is TGTGCCAGCAGCAAAGAGCAGGACAGGGCGTACAATGAGCAGTTCTTC.

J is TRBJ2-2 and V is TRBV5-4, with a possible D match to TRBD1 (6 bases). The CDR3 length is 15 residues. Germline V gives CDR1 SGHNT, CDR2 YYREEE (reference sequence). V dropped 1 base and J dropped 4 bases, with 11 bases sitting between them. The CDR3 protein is CASSLNRVGTGELFF. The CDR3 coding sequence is TGTGCCAGCAGCTTGAACAGGGTTGGCACCGGGGAGCTGTTTTTT. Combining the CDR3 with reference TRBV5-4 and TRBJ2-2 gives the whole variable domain ETGVTQSPTHLIKTRGQQVTLRCSSQSGHNTVSWYQQALGQGPQFIFQYYREEENGRGNFPPRFSGLQFPNYSSELNVNALELDDSALYLCASSLNRVGTGELFFGEGSRLTVL.

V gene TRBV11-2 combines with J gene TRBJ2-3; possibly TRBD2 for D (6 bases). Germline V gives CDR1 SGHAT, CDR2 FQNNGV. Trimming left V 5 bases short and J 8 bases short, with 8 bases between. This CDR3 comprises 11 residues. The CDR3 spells CASSGGLTQYF. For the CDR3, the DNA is TGTGCCAGCAGCGGGGGACTTACGCAGTATTTT.

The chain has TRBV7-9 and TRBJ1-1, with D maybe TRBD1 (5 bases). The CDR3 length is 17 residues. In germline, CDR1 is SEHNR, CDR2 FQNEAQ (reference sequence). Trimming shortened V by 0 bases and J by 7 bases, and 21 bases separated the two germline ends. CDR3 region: CASSLAQTQGGHVEAFF. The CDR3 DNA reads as TGTGCCAGCAGCTTAGCGCAGACCCAGGGTGGGCACGTTGAAGCTTTCTTT. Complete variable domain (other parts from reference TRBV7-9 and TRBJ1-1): DTGVSQNPRHKITKRGQNVTFRCDPISEHNRLYWYRQTLGQGPEFLTYFQNEAQLEKSRLLSDRFSAERPKGSFSTLEIQRTEQGDSAMYLCASSLAQTQGGHVEAFFGQGTRLTVV.

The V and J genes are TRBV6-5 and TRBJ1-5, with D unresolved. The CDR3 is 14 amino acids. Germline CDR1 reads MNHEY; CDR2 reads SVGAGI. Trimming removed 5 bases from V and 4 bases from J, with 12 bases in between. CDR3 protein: CASSDVQSNQPQHF. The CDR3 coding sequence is TGTGCCAGCAGTGATGTCCAGTCAAATCAGCCCCAGCATTTT.

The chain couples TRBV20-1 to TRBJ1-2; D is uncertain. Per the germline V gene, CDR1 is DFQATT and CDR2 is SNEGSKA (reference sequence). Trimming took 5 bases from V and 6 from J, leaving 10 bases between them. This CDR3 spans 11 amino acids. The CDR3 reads CSARGVHGYTF. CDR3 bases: TGCAGTGCTCGCGGGGTTCATGGCTACACCTTC.

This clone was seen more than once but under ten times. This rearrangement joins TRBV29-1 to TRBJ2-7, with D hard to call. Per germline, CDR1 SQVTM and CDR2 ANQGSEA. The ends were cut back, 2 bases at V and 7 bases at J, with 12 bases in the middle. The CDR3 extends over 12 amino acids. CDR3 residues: CSVEFGGSEQYF. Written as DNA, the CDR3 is TGCAGCGTTGAATTCGGCGGATCGGAGCAGTACTTC.

CDR3 region: CASSYSGQFSADTQYF. CDR3 coding DNA: TGTGCCAGCAGTTACTCTGGGCAGTTCAGCGCAGATACGCAGTATTTT. This chain connects TRBV6-5 to TRBJ2-3, with D unclear. CDR1 MNHEY and CDR2 SVGAGI come from the germline V gene. The CDR3 runs to 16 residues. Trimming left V 0 bases short and J 4 bases short, with 14 bases between.

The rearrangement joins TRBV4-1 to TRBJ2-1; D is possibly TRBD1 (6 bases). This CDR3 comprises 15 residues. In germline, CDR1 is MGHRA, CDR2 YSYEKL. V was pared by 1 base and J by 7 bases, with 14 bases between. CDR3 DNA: TGCGCCAGCAGCCAAGGCCCCCCCCAGGGGAATGAGCAGTTCTTC. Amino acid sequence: CASSQGPPQGNEQFF.

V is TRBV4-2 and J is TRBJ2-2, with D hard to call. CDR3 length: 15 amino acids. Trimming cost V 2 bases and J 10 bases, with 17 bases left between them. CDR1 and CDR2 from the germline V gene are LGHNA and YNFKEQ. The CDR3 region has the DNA TGTGCCAGCAGCCAAAGAAACCAGGAATTTACGGAGCTGTTTTTT. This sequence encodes CASSQRNQEFTELFF.

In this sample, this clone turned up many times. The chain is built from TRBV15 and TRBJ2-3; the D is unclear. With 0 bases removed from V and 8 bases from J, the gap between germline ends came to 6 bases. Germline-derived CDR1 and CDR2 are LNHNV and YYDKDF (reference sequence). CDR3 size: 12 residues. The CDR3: CATSRDAGTQYF. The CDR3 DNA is TGTGCCACCAGCAGAGACGCTGGTACGCAGTATTTT.

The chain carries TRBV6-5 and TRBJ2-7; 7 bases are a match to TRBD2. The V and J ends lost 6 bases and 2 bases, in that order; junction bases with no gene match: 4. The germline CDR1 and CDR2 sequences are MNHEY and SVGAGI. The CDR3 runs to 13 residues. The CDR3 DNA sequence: TGTGCCAGCAGGGGGGGGTATCCCTACGAGCAGTACTTC. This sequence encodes CASRGGYPYEQYF.

The CDR3 coding sequence is TGTGCCTCAGTCGTCTCAGGACACCAGCATTTT. This gives the protein CASVVSGHQHF. The rearrangement uses TRBV30 and TRBJ1-5, with a weak D call TRBD1 (5 bases). Germline CDR1 reads GTSNPN; CDR2 reads SVGIG (reference sequence). V lost 7 bases to trimming and J lost 12 bases, with 16 bases between them. The CDR3 is made up of 11 amino acids.

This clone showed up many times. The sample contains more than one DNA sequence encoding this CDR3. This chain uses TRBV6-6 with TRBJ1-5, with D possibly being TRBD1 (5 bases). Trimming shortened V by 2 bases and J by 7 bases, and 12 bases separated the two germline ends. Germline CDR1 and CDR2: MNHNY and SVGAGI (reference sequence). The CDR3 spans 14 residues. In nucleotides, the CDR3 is TGTGCCAGCAGTTACCCAGACAGTAACCAGCCCCAGCATTTT. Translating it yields CASSYPDSNQPQHF.

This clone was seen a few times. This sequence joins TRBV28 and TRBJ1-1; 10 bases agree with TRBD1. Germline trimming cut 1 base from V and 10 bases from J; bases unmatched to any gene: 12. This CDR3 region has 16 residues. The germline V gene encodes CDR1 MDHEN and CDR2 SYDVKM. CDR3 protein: CASSLLLGTGVNRAFF. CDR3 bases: TGTGCCAGCAGTTTATTGCTCGGGACAGGGGTAAATCGAGCTTTCTTT.

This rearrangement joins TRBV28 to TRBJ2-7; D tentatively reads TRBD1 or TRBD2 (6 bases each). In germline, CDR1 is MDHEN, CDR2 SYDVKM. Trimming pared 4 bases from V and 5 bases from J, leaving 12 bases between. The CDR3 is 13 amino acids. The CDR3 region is CASSSGAWNEQYF. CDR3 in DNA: TGTGCCAGCAGTTCGGGGGCTTGGAACGAGCAGTACTTC.

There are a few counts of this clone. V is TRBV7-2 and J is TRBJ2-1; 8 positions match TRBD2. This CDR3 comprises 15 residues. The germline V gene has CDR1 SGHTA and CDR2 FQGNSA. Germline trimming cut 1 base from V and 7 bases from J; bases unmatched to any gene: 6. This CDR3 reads CASSLGPGGPNEQFF. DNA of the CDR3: TGTGCCAGCAGCTTAGGTCCGGGAGGGCCTAATGAGCAGTTCTTC.

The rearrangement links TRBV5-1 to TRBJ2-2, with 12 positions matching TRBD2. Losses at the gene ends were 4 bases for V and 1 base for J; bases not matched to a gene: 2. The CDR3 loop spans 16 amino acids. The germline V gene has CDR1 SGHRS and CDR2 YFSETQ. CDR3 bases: TGCGCCAGCAGCGTGGGACTAGCGGGGAACACCGGGGAGCTGTTTTTT. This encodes CASSVGLAGNTGELFF.

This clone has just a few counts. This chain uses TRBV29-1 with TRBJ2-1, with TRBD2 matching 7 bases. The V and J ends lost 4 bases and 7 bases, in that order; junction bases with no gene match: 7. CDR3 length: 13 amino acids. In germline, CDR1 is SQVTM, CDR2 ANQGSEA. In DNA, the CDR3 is TGCAGCGTTGCCCGGGATAGCGGGAATGAGCAGTTCTTC. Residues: CSVARDSGNEQFF.